The subject of this entry is one TCR beta chain. The target antigen is unknown. TCRdb reprocessed the 5' RACE reads with MiXCR, giving one entry per CDR3 protein. The sample holds 200,000 to 300,000 distinct CDR3 sequences, less than 8.5% seen once. These data come from a study of T cells after yellow fever vaccination. Whole-study context: SMART-Seq v4 Ultra Low Input prepared libraries from low-cell fractions.

Study results and limitations: Boosting was followed by the reappearance of most primary-vaccination clones (around 95% CD4, roughly 90% CD8).

Germline V gene data show CDR1 as MGHRA and CDR2 as YSYEKL. The CDR3 has 17 amino acids. The V segment lost 6 bases and the J segment 4 bases; nucleotides outside the gene matches: 12. This receptor was obtained from a man under 40 who received the YFV17D yellow fever vaccine. Sequenced material: CD4+ T cells sorted from PBMCs, taken 15 days after the yellow fever booster vaccination. V gene TRBV4-1 combines with J gene TRBJ2-2, with TRBD1 matching 9 bases. The DNA for the CDR3 is TGCGCCAGCAGACCTGGGACAGGGAGGATAGCCACCGGGGAGCTGTTTTTT. It codes for CASRPGTGRIATGELFF.